This T cell receptor beta chain appears in the sequencing data of a study of T cell clonality in common variable immunodeficiency. The CDR3 runs 15 residues. V dropped 2 bases and J dropped 2; count of bases not matched to a gene: 9. Germline V lookup: CDR1 DFQATT, CDR2 SNEGSKA (reference sequence). Patients and controls were mostly of Caucasian heritage. TCRdb's table, derived via immunoSEQ multiplex PCR, lists solely in-frame clones and lacks some. Observed in the sample are 40,000 to 55,000 clones, none of them singletons. This clone appeared many times. The read gets to within 3 residues of the CDR3 end, and the germline J gene fills in the rest.

The TCR comes from a person aged 18-70 years in good health. This sequence joins TRBV20-1 and TRBJ2-7; 7 positions match TRBD1. The sequenced sample consisted of peripheral blood mononuclear cells. The sequenced CDR3 bases are TGCAGTGCTAGAAATAGGGGACAGCAACCCTACGAG. It is translated as CSARNRGQQPYE. The complete CDR3 protein is CSARNRGQQPYEQYF.